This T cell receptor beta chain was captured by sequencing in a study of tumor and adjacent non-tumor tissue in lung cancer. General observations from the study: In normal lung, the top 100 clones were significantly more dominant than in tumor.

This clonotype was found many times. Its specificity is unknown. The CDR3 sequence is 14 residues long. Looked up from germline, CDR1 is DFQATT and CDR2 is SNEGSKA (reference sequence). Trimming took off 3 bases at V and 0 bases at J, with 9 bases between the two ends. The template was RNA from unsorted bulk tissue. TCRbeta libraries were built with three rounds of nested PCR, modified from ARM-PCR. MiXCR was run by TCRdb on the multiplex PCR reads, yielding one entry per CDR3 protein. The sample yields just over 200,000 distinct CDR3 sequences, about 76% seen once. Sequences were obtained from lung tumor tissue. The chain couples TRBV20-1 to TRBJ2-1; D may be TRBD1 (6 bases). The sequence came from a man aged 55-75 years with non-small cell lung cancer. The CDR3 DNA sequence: TGCAGTGCTAGCCCCAGGGGCTCCTACAATGAGCAGTTCTTC. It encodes CSASPRGSYNEQFF.